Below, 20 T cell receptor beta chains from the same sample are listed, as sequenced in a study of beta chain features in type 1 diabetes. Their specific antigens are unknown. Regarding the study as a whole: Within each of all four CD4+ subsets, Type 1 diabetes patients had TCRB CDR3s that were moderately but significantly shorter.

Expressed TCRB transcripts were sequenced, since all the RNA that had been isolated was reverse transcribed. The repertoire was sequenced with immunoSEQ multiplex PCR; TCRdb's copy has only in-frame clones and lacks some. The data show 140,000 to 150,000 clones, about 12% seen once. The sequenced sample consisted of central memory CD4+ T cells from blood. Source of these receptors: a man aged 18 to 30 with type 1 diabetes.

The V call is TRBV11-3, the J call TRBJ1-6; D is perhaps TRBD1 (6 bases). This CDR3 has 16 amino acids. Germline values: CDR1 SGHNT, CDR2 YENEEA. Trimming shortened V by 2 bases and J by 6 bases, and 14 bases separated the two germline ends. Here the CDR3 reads CASSLSLQGANSPLHF. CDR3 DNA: TGTGCCAGCAGCTTATCCCTACAGGGAGCTAATTCACCCCTCCACTTT.

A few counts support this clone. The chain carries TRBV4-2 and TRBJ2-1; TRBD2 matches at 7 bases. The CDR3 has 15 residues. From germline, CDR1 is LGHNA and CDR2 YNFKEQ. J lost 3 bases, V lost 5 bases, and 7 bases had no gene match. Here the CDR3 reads CASSSTGTNYNEQFF. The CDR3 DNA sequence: TGTGCCAGCAGCTCTACCGGGACTAACTACAATGAGCAGTTCTTC.

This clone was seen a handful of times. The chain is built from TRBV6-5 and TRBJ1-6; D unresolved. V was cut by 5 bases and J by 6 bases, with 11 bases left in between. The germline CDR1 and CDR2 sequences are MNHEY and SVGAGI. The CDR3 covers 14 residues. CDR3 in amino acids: CASSREWGNSPLHF. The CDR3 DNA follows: TGTGCCAGCAGTCGGGAGTGGGGTAATTCACCCCTCCACTTT.

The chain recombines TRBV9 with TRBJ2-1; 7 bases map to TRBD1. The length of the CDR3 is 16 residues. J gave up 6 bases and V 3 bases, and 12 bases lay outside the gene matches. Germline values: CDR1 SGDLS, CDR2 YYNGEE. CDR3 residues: CASSGGSTYRGNEQFF. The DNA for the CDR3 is TGTGCCAGCAGCGGAGGATCTACGTACAGGGGCAATGAGCAGTTCTTC.

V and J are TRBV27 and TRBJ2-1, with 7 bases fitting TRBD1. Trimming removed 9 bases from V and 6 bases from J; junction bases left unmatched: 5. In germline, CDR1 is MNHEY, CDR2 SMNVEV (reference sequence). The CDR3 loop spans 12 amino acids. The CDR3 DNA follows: TGTGCCAGTAAGGGGACAGCCAATGAGCAGTTCTTC. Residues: CASKGTANEQFF.

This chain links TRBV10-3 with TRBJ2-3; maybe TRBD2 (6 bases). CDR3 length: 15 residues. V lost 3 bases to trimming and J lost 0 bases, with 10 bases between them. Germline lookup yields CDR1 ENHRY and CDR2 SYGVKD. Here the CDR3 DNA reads TGTGCCATCAGTGATTGGAGGGAAAGCACAGATACGCAGTATTTT. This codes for CAISDWRESTDTQYF.

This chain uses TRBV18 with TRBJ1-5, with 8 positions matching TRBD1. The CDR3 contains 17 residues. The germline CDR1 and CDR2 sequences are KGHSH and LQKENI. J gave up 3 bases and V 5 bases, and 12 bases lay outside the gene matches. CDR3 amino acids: CASSGSAGGFSNQPQHF. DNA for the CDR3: TGTGCCAGCTCAGGCTCGGCAGGGGGCTTTTCCAATCAGCCCCAGCATTTT. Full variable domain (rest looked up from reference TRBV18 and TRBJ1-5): NAGVMQNPRHLVRRRGQEARLRCSPMKGHSHVYWYRQLPEEGLKFMVYLQKENIIDESGMPKERFSAEFPKEGPSILRIQQVVRGDSAAYFCASSGSAGGFSNQPQHFGDGTRLSIL.

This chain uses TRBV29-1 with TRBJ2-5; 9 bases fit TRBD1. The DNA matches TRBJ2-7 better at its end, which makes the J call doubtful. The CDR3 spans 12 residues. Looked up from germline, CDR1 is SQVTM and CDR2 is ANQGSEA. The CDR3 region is CSVAGTGNEQYF. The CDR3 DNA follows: TGCAGCGTCGCCGGGACAGGGAACGAGCAGTACTTC.

In DNA form, the CDR3 reads TGTGCCATCAGTGTCCGGTCAGGGGACGAGCAGTACTTC. Residues: CAISVRSGDEQYF. The chain employs TRBV10-3 and TRBJ2-7, with D perhaps TRBD1 (6 bases). This CDR3 has 13 amino acids. V was shortened by 4 bases and J by 5 bases, with 12 bases between the two germline ends. Germline CDR1 ENHRY, CDR2 SYGVKD.

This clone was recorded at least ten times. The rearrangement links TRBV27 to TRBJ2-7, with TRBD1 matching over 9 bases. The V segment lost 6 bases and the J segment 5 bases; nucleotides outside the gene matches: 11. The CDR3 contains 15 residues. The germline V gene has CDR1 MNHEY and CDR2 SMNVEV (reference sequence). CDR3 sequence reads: CASRGTGFAGDEQYF. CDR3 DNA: TGTGCCAGCAGGGGGACAGGGTTCGCCGGGGACGAGCAGTACTTC.

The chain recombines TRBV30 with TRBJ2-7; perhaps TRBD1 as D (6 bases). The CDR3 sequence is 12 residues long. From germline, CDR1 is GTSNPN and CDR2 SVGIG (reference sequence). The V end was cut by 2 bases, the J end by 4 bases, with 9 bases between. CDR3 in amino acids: CAWSPTGYEQYF. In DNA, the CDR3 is TGTGCCTGGAGTCCTACAGGGTACGAGCAGTACTTC.

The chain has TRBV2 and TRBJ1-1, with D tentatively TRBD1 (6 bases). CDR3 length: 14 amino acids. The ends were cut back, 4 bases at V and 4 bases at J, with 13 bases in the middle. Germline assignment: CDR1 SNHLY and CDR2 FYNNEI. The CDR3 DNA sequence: TGTGCCAGCAGTGCCATACAGGGTCCCACTGAAGCTTTCTTT. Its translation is CASSAIQGPTEAFF.

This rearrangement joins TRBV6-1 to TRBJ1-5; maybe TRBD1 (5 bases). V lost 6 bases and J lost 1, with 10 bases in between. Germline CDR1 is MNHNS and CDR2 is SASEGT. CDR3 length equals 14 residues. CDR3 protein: CASRPGGSNQPQHF. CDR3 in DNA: TGTGCCAGCAGACCCGGGGGGAGCAATCAGCCCCAGCATTTT.

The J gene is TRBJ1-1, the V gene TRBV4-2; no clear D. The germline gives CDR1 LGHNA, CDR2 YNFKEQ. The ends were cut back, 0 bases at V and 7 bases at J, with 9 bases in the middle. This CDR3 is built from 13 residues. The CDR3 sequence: CASSQDAQFEAFF. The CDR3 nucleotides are TGTGCCAGCAGCCAAGACGCACAGTTTGAAGCTTTCTTT.

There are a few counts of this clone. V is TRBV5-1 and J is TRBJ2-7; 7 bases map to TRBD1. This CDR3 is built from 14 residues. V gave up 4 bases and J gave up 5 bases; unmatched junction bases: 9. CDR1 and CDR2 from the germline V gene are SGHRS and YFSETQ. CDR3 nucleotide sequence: TGCGCCAGCAGCGCAGGACAGGAACTGGACGAGCAGTACTTC. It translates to CASSAGQELDEQYF.

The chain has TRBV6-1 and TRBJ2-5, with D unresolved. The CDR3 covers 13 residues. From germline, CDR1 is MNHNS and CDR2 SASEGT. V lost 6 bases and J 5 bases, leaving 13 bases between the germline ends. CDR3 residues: CASSPTGWETQYF. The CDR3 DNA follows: TGTGCCAGCAGCCCCACGGGTTGGGAGACCCAGTACTTC.

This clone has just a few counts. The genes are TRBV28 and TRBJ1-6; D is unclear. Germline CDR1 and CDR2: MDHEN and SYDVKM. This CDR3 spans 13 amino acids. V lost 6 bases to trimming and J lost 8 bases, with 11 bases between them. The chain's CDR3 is CASSGPGYSPLHF. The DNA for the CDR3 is TGTGCCAGCAGCGGGCCGGGTTATTCACCCCTCCACTTT. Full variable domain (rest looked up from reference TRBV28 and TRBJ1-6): DVKVTQSSRYLVKRTGEKVFLECVQDMDHENMFWYRQDPGLGLRLIYFSYDVKMKEKGDIPEGYSVSREKKERFSLILESASTNQTSMYLCASSGPGYSPLHFGNGTRLTVT.

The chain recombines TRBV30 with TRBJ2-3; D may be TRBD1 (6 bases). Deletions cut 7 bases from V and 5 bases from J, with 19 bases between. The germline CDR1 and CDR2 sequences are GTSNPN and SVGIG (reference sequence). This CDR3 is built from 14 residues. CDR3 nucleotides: TGTGCCTTGAGAAGGCAGGGGAATTTAGATACGCAGTATTTT. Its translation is CALRRQGNLDTQYF.

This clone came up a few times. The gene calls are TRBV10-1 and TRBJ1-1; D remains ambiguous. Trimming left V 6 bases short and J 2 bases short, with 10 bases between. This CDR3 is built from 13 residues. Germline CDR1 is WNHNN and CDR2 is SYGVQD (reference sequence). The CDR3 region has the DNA TGCGCCAGCAGATCTTCGGTCAACACTGAAGCTTTCTTT. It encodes CASRSSVNTEAFF.

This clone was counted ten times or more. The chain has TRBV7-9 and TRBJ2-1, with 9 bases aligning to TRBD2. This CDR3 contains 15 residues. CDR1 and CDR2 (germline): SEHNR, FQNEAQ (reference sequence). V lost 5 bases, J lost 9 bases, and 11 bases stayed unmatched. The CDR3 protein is CASSGSGGLGGEQFF. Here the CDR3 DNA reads TGTGCCAGCAGCGGTAGCGGGGGCCTCGGAGGTGAGCAGTTCTTC.